Presented here are 7 T cell receptor beta chains from one specimen sequenced in a study of beta chain features in type 1 diabetes. General study points: Type 1 diabetes patients showed a moderate but significant shortening of TCRB CDR3s in all four CD4+ subsets.

Every bit of the isolated RNA underwent reverse transcription, so sequencing read expressed TCRB transcripts. Only in-frame clones appear in the TCRdb table, and some are missing; sequencing was by immunoSEQ multiplex PCR. The table records roughly 730,000 clones, 13% of them present only once. Antigens of these TCRs are unknown. Sequencing was performed on naive CD4+ T cells from blood. These receptors originate from a man between 18 and 29 years old with type 1 diabetes.

This clone has more than one count but fewer than ten. Other nucleotide sequences from this sample produce the same CDR3. This chain joins TRBV7-9 and TRBJ2-3; D tentatively reads TRBD1 or TRBD2 (5 bases each). With 2 bases removed from V and 6 bases from J, the gap between germline ends came to 9 bases. This CDR3 has 13 amino acids. Germline V lookup: CDR1 SEHNR, CDR2 FQNEAQ (reference sequence). CDR3 DNA: TGTGCCAGCAGCTTACAAGGGACCGATACGCAGTATTTT. Its protein product is CASSLQGTDTQYF.

This chain connects TRBV30 to TRBJ2-1, with 11 bases matching TRBD2. The length of the CDR3 is 13 residues. V shed 3 bases, J shed 7 bases, and the junction held 2 bases outside the gene matches. CDR1 GTSNPN and CDR2 SVGIG come from the germline V gene (reference sequence). DNA for the CDR3: TGTGCCTGGAGGCTAGCGGGGGGTAATGAGCAGTTCTTC. It encodes CAWRLAGGNEQFF.

This clone was counted a few times. This chain links TRBV2 with TRBJ1-2; D might be TRBD1 (5 bases). Germline V gene data show CDR1 as SNHLY and CDR2 as FYNNEI. This CDR3 contains 13 residues. V lost 7 bases, J lost 3 bases, and 12 bases lay in between. The CDR3 DNA sequence: TGTGCCAGCAACGAGGGACTCGACTATGGCTACACCTTC. Protein sequence: CASNEGLDYGYTF.

A few counts support this clone. The rearrangement joins TRBV6-5 to TRBJ2-7; D not resolved. Germline V gene data show CDR1 as MNHEY and CDR2 as SVGAGI. The CDR3 is 12 residues long. Trimming stripped 1 base from V and 6 bases from J, with 7 bases between. The CDR3 DNA sequence: TGTGCCAGCAGTTACTTGGGGTCCGAGCAGTACTTC. It is translated as CASSYLGSEQYF.

The chain is built from TRBV6-5 and TRBJ2-1; TRBD1 is a possible D gene (6 bases). The CDR3 runs to 15 residues. Trimming took 0 bases from V and 5 from J, leaving 11 bases between them. Germline V gene lookup returns CDR1 MNHEY and CDR2 SVGAGI. The CDR3 loop is CASSYSRGPNNEQFF. CDR3 nucleotide sequence: TGTGCCAGCAGTTACTCCAGGGGACCCAACAATGAGCAGTTCTTC.

This clone has a handful of counts. V gene TRBV28 combines with J gene TRBJ2-7, with D unclear. This CDR3 is 13 amino acids long. Germline CDR1 MDHEN, CDR2 SYDVKM. The ends were cut back, 5 bases at V and 7 bases at J, with 15 bases in the middle. The CDR3 loop reads CASSLRLAWEQYF. The CDR3 bases are TGTGCCAGCAGTCTAAGACTTGCGTGGGAGCAGTACTTC.

This chain uses TRBV30 with TRBJ1-5, with D tentatively TRBD1 (6 bases). The germline V gene encodes CDR1 GTSNPN and CDR2 SVGIG (reference sequence). Trimming took off 2 bases at V and 7 bases at J, with 12 bases between the two ends. This CDR3 is built from 13 residues. The CDR3 sequence: CAWSLGGEQPQHF. The CDR3 DNA reads as TGTGCCTGGAGTTTAGGGGGTGAACAGCCCCAGCATTTT. Full variable domain (remainder filled in from reference TRBV30 and TRBJ1-5): SQTIHQWPATLVQPVGSPLSLECTVEGTSNPNLYWYRQAAGRGLQLLFYSVGIGQISSEVPQNLSASRPQDRQFILSSKKLLLSDSGFYLCAWSLGGEQPQHFGDGTRLSIL.